This T cell receptor beta chain was recorded in a study of T cell changes during pregnancy in multiple sclerosis. In germline, CDR1 is SGHRS, CDR2 YFSETQ. The length of the CDR3 is 15 residues. The junction had 4 bases not matched to a gene; V was cut back by 4 bases and J by 2 bases. The table came from immunoSEQ multiplex PCR; TCRdb's copy has only in-frame clones and leaves some out. In the table there are about 53,000 clones, around nine tenths of which are singletons. The chain employs TRBV5-1 and TRBJ2-4; 9 positions agree with TRBD2. The material sequenced was CD4+ T cells from peripheral blood mononuclear cells, taken in the third trimester of pregnancy. The TCR comes from a female donor with multiple sclerosis, enrolled in a pregnancy study. CDR3 loop: CASSRAGGPKNIQYF. The CDR3 DNA sequence: TGCGCCAGCAGCCGGGCGGGGGGGCCCAAAAACATTCAGTACTTC. The whole variable domain, filled in from reference TRBV5-1 and TRBJ2-4, reads KAGVTQTPRYLIKTRGQQVTLSCSPISGHRSVSWYQQTPGQGLQFLFEYFSETQRNKGNFPGRFSGRQFSNSRSEMNVSTLELGDSALYLCASSRAGGPKNIQYFGAGTRLSVL.